This TCR beta chain was profiled in a study of blood T cells in healthy people across ages. Overall study context: In model experiments, template switching was able to capture about one barcoded beta molecule for every two T cells that were present.

A J-beta primer mix and a sample-barcoded 5' primer were used in a second PCR of about 7 to 12 cycles. Every sample returned 3 million or more CDR3-containing paired-end reads. A single record per CDR3 protein comes from TCRdb applying MiXCR to the 5' RACE reads. Among about 640,000 distinct CDR3 sequences, 58% were seen once, and the ten largest hold around 37%. In regard to this clonotype: The antigen remains unidentified.

General observations from the study: Donor CMV status was unknown, possibly confounding expanded clonotype changes. In these data, TCR beta diversity tracked strongly with naive T cell percentage.

CDR3 size: 17 residues. Looked up from germline, CDR1 is MNHNS and CDR2 is SASEGT. V dropped 3 bases and J dropped 0; count of bases not matched to a gene: 5. This clonotype originated in a man aged 55-75 years in good health. Sequenced input: blood. This sequence joins TRBV6-1 and TRBJ2-6; TRBD1 matches at 7 bases. CDR3 residues: CASSDTQGTSGANVLTF. DNA for the CDR3: TGTGCCAGCAGTGATACACAGGGGACCTCTGGGGCCAACGTCCTGACTTTC.